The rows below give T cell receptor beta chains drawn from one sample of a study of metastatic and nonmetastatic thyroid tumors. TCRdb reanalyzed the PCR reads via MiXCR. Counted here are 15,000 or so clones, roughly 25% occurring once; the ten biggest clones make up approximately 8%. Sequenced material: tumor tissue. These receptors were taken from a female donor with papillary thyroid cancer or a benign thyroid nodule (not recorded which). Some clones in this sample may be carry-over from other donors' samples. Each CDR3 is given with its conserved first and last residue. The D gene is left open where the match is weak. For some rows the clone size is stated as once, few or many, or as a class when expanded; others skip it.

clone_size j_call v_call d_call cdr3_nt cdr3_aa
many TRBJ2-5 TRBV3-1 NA TGTGCCAGCAGCCAAGCGCGGGAGACCCAGTACTTC CASSQARETQYF
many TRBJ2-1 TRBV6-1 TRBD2 TGTGCCAGCAGATCGAGAACTAGCGCCTACAATGAGCAGTTCTTC CASRSRTSAYNEQFF
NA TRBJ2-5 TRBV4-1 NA TGCGCCAGCAGCCAAGGGTTGACAGCTTTCCAAGAGACCCAGTACTTC CASSQGLTAFQETQYF
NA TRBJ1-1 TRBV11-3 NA TGTGCCAGCAGCCGGTCAGGGGTTGAAGCTTTCTTT CASSRSGVEAFF
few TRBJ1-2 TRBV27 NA TGTGCCAGCAGCTCCCTCGTGACTGCTAGCTATGGCTACACCTTC CASSSLVTASYGYTF
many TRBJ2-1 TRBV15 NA TGTGCCACCAGCAGAGTAGGTATCGGTTTCTCCTACAATGAGCAGTTCTTC CATSRVGIGFSYNEQFF
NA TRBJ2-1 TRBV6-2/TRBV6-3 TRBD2 TGTGCCAGCCAGACGGGACTAGCGGGTTACAATGAGCAGTTTTTC CASQTGLAGYNEQFF
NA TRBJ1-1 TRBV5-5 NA TGTGCCAGCAGTCCACATGGGACTGAAGCTTTCTTT CASSPHGTEAFF
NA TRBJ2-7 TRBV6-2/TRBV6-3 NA TGTGCCAACAGGAGGGGAGGACATTACGAGCAGTACTTC CANRRGGHYEQYF
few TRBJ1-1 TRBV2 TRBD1 TGTGCCAGCAGTGGCGGACAGGGGCGTGGAACTGAAGCTTTCTTT CASSGGQGRGTEAFF
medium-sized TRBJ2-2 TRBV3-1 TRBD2 TGTGCCAGCAGCCAAGGAGTAGCGGGCACCGGGGAGCTGTTTTTT CASSQGVAGTGELFF
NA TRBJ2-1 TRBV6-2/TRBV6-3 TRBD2 TGTGCCAGCAGCACATTTCTGGCGGGAGTGGACAATGAGCAGTTCTTC CASSTFLAGVDNEQFF
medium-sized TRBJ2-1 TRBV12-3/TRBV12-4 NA TGTGCCAGCAGTTTGGGCAGGGCATCAGACAATGAGCAGTTCTTC CASSLGRASDNEQFF
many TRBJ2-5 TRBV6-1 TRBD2 TGTGCCACGGGACTAGCGGGACTAGAGACCCAGTACTTC CATGLAGLETQYF
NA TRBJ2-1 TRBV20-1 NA TGCAGTGCTAGAGAGGGCAGGATGCAGTTCTTC CSAREGRMQFF
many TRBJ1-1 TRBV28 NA TGTGCCAGCGCTCGACCACACACTGAAGCTTTCTTT CASARPHTEAFF
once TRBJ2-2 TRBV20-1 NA TGCAGTGCTATTGGAGCGGGCGCGAACACCGGGGAGCTGTTTTTT CSAIGAGANTGELFF
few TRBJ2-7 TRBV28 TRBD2 TGTGCCATCAGCCGCCCGACTAGCGGGTACATACAGTACTTC CAISRPTSGYIQYF
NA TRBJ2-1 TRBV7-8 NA TGTGCCAGCAGCTCAGAGTCCCCCTTCGATGAGCAGTTCTTC CASSSESPFDEQFF
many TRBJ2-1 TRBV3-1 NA TGTGCCAGCAGCCAAGATTTCGGGACATGGCAGTTCTTC CASSQDFGTWQFF
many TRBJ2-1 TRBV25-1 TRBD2 TGTGCCAGCAGTGAATCCATTGTGACTAGCGGAAACAATGAGCAGTTCTTC CASSESIVTSGNNEQFF
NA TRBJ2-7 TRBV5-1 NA TGCGCCAGCAGCACGAGACCCGGACAGCTCGAGCAGTACTTC CASSTRPGQLEQYF
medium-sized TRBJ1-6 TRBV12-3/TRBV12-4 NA TGTGCCAGCAGTTCCGGGCTCCGCTCACCCCTCCACTTT CASSSGLRSPLHF
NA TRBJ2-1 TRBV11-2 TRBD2 TGTGCCAGCAGCTTAGGGGCGGGAGGTCCTCATGAGCAGTTTTTC CASSLGAGGPHEQFF
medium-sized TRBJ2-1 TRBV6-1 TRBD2 TGTGCCAGCAGCGCGGGACTAGCGGGAGGCAATGAGCAGTTCTTC CASSAGLAGGNEQFF
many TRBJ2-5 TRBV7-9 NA TGTGCCAGCAGCTCCCGGACAGACATCCAAGAGACCCAGTACTTC CASSSRTDIQETQYF
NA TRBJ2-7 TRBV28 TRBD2 TGTGCCAGCAAACTAGCGGGAGCTCGAGAGCAGTACTTC CASKLAGAREQYF
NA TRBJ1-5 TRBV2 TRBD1 TGTGCCAGAAGAGCTACAGGGGGCCCGGGTCAGCCCCAGCACTTT CARRATGGPGQPQHF
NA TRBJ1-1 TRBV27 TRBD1 TGTGCCAGCGGGCTAGACAGGGGGTTTGAAGCTTTCTTT CASGLDRGFEAFF
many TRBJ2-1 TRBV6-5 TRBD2 TGTGCCAGCTCCCCGGGACTAGCGGGAGTAGCCTACAATGAGCAGTTCTTC CASSPGLAGVAYNEQFF
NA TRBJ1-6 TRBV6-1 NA TGTGCCAGCAGTGGGGGTTTCAGCTCCTATAATTCACCCCTCCACTTT CASSGGFSSYNSPLHF
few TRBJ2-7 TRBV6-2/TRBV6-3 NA TGTGCCAGCAGCCGCGACAGGAGCGCCTACGAGCAGTACTTC CASSRDRSAYEQYF
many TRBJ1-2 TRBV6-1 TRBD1 TGTGCCAGCAGTTCAGGACAGGTGGGACGGGGCTACACCTTC CASSSGQVGRGYTF
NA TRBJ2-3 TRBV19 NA TGTGCCAGTAGTATTCTCCCGGGCACAGATACGCAGTATTTT CASSILPGTDTQYF
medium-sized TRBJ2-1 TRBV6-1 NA TGTGCCAGCAGTGAATATCAGGGAGAAGTGAATGAGCAGTTCTTC CASSEYQGEVNEQFF
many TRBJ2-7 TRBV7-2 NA TGTGCCAGCAGCTTAGACCCGGGCTACGAGCAGTACTTC CASSLDPGYEQYF
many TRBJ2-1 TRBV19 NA TGTGCCAGTAGTATAGGAAAGGAACATTACAATGAGCAGTTCTTC CASSIGKEHYNEQFF
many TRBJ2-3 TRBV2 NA TGTGCCAGCAGTGAGGGCGGGGTGGGCCTTACCACAGATACGCAGTATTTT CASSEGGVGLTTDTQYF
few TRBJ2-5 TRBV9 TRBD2 TGTGCCAGCAGCGACCCCCTAGATCCGGGGGGGCAAGAGACCCAGTACTTC CASSDPLDPGGQETQYF
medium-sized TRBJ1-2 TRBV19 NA TGTGCCAGTAGTCAGGACCACACGGCCAACTATGGCTACACCTTC CASSQDHTANYGYTF
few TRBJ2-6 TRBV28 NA TGTGCCAGCAGTCTTAGTAGGCGGCAGATCTCTGGTGCCAACGTCCTGACTTTC CASSLSRRQISGANVLTF
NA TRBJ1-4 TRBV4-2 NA TGTGCCAGCAGCCAAGGTCAGATGGGAGAAAAACTGTTTTTT CASSQGQMGEKLFF
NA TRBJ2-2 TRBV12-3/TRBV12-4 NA NA CASSFGNGRARLGTGELFF
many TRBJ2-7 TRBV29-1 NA TGCAGCGTTAGGGGCGTGAACTACGAGCAGTACTTC CSVRGVNYEQYF
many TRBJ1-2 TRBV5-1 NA TGCGCCAGCAGCCTAGGCGAGGGTTGGGTCTATGGCTACACCTTC CASSLGEGWVYGYTF
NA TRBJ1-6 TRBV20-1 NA TGCAGTGCTAGTTCCGACTTGGGTTCGTCACCCCTCCACTTT CSASSDLGSSPLHF
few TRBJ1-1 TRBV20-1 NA TGCAGTGCTAGAAGAGGGGACACTGAAGCTTTCTTT CSARRGDTEAFF
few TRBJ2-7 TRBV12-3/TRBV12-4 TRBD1 TGTGCCAGCAGTTCCCCGGGACAGATCTACGAGCAGTACTTC CASSSPGQIYEQYF
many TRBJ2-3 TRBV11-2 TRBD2 TGTGCCAGCAGCTTAGAAGGGACTAGCGGGAGTCTTACGCAGTATTTT CASSLEGTSGSLTQYF
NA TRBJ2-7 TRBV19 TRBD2 TGTGCGACGGGAGGGCAAGGACTCGGCGAGCAGTACTTC CATGGQGLGEQYF
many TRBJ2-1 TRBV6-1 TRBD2 TGTGCCAGCAGTGAACCACGAACGACTAGCCCCGGGCCGTTCTTC CASSEPRTTSPGPFF
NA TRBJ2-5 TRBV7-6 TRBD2 TGTGCCAGCAGCCCAAGGACTAGCGGGCCCCAAGAGACCCAGTACTTC CASSPRTSGPQETQYF
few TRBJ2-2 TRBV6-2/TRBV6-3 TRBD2 TGTGCCAGCAGCCAGGGACTAGGTGTCGGGGAGACGTTTTTT CASSQGLGVGETFF
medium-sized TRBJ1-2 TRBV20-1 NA TGCAGTGCTAGAGAAGCCGGGGGGAGCCCCCATGGCTACACCTTC CSAREAGGSPHGYTF
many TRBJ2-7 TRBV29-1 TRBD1 TGCAGCGTTGAGACGAGACAGGGCTACGAGCAGTACTTC CSVETRQGYEQYF